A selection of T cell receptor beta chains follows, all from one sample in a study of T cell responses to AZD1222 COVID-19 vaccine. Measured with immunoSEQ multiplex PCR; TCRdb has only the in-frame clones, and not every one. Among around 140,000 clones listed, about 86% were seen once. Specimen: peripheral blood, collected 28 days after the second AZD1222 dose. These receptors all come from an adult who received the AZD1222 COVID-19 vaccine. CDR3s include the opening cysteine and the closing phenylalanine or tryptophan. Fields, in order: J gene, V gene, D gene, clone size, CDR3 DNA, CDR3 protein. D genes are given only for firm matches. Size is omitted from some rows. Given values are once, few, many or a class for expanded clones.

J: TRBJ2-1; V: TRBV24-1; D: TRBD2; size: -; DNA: TGTGCCACCAGTGGGGAGCCGTACGGGGGGTCGGGACACAATGAGCAGTTCTTC; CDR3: CATSGEPYGGSGHNEQFF
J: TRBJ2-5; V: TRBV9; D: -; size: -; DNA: TGTGCCAGCAGCGTAGAACCCTACAAAGAGACCCAGTACTTC; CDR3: CASSVEPYKETQYF
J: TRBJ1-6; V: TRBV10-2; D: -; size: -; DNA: TGCGCCAGCAGCTCGGGTGGTTCACCCCTCCACTTT; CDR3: CASSSGGSPLHF
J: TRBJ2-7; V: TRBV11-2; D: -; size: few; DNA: TGTGCCAGCAGCTCCTCGGCGCAGACTAGTTCCTACGAGCAGTACTTC; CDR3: CASSSSAQTSSYEQYF
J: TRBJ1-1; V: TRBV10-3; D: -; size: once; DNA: TGTGCCATCAGGGACGACATGGACACTGAAGCTTTCTTT; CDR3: CAIRDDMDTEAFF
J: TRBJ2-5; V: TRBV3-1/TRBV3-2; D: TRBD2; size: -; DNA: TGTGCCAGCAGCTCAGAGGGGACTAGCGGCCAAGAGACCCAGTACTTC; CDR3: CASSSEGTSGQETQYF
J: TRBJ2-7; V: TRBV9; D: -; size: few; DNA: TGTGCCAGCAGCCCTAGGTGGGGCGAGCAGTACTTC; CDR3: CASSPRWGEQYF
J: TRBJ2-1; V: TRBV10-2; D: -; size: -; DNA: TGCGCCAGCAGTGAGGACAGCCTTTACAATGAGCAGTTCTTC; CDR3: CASSEDSLYNEQFF
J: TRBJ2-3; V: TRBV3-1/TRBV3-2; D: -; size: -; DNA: TGTGCCAGCAGCCAGACAGATACGCAGTATTTT; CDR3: CASSQTDTQYF
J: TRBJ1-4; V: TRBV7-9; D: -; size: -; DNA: TGTGCCAGCAGCACGACTGAAAAACTGTTTTTT; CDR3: CASSTTEKLFF
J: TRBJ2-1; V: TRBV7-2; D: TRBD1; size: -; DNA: TGTGCCAGCAGCCTTGGGACAGGTGGGTCCTACAATGAGCAGTTCTTC; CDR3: CASSLGTGGSYNEQFF
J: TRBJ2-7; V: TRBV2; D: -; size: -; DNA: TGTGCCAGCAGTCAATATCGAGACACCTACGAGCAGTACTTC; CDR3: CASSQYRDTYEQYF
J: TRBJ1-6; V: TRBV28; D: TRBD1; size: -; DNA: TGTGCCAGCACACCCGGGGGGCAGGGGGGTTCACCCCTCCACTTT; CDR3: CASTPGGQGGSPLHF
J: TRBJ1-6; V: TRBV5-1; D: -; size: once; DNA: TGCGCCAGCAGCCCAGCCACAGAGCAATCACCCCTCCACTTT; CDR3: CASSPATEQSPLHF
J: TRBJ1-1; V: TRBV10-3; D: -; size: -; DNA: TGTGCCATCAGTGTAGGGATTCCAATGACTGAAGCTTTCTTT; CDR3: CAISVGIPMTEAFF
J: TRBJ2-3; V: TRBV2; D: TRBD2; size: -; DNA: TGTGCCGGCCGACTAGCGGGATACACAGATACGCAGTATTTT; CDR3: CAGRLAGYTDTQYF
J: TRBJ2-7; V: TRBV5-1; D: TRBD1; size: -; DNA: TGCGCCAGCAGCTTGGGGACAGGGGGGACCTACGAGCAGTACTTC; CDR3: CASSLGTGGTYEQYF
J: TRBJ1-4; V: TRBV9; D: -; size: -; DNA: TGTGCCAGCAGCGCCCTCCCTGGGGGCAGCACCGAAAAACTGTTTTTT; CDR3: CASSALPGGSTEKLFF
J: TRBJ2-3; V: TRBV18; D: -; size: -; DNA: TGTGCCAGCTCACCAGCGGACTTCACAGATACGCAGTATTTT; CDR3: CASSPADFTDTQYF
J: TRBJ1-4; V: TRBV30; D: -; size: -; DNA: TGTGCCTGGAGTGTGGGGGATGAAAAACTGTTTTTT; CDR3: CAWSVGDEKLFF
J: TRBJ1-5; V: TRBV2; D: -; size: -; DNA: TGTGCCAGCATGAACAGGTTGAATCAGCCCCAGCATTTT; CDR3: CASMNRLNQPQHF
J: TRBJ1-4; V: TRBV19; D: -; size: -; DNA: TGTGCCAGTAGACACTGGACGGCTGAAAATGAAAAACTGTTTTTT; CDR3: CASRHWTAENEKLFF
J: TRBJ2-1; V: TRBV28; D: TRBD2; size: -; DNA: TGTGCCAGCAGTTTTGGCGGGGGGAGCTCCTACAATGAGCAGTTCTTC; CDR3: CASSFGGGSSYNEQFF
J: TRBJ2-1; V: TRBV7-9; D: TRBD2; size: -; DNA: TGTGCCAGCAGCCCCCGACTAGCGGGATATGAGCAGTTCTTC; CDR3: CASSPRLAGYEQFF
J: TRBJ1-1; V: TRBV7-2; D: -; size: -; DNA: TGTGCCAGCAGCTTAACAGGGAACACTGAAGCTTTCTTT; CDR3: CASSLTGNTEAFF
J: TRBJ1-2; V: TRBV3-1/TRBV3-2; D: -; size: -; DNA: TGTGCCAGCAGCTACCAACAGGGAGTGGGGTATGGCTACACCTTC; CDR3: CASSYQQGVGYGYTF
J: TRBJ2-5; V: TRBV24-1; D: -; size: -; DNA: TGTGCCACCAGTGACGCTGGGGCAGGGAGTGGTGGAGAGACCCAGTACTTC; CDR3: CATSDAGAGSGGETQYF
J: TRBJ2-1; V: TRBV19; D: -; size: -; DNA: TGTGCCAGTAGTCCTCAGGCGGGAATTACAAATGAGCAGTTCTTC; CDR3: CASSPQAGITNEQFF
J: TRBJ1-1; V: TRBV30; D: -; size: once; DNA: TGTGCCTGGAGTTACGGACGAGCCAGTGAAGCTTTCTTT; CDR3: CAWSYGRASEAFF
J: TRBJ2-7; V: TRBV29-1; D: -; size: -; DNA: TGCAGCGCCCGAACAAGCTCCTACGAGCAGTACTTC; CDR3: CSARTSSYEQYF
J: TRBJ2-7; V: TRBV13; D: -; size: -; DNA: TGTGCCAGCAGCTCCTCCGCAAGTTACGAGCAGTACTTC; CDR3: CASSSSASYEQYF
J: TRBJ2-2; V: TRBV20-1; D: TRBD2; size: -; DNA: TGCAGTGCTAGTAGAGTACTAGCGGGGGGGAACACCGGGGAGCTGTTTTTT; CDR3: CSASRVLAGGNTGELFF
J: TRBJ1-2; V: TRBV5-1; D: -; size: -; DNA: TGCGCCAGCAGCCCCCGCGGGGACTATGGCTACACCTTC; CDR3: CASSPRGDYGYTF
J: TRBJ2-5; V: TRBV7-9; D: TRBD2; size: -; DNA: TGTGCCAGCAGCCCCCACCCGCTAGCGGGGGGCAAAGAGACCCAGTACTTC; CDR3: CASSPHPLAGGKETQYF
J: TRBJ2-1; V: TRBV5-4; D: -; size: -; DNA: TGTGCCAGCGCGGGGACCAACGTTTTGAATGAGCAGTTCTTC; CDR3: CASAGTNVLNEQFF
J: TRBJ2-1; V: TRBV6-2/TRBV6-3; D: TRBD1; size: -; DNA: TGTGCCAGCAGTGGCGACAGGGTAGGGGAGTTCTTC; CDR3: CASSGDRVGEFF
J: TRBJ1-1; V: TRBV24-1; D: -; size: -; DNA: TGTGCCACCAGTGATCGACAGAGTACATCTGAAGCTTTCTTT; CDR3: CATSDRQSTSEAFF
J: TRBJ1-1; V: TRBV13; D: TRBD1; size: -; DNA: TGTGCCAGCCGGGACAGGGGGCAATACACTGAAGCTTTCTTT; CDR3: CASRDRGQYTEAFF
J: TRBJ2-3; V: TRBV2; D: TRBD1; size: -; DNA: TGTGCCAGCAGTCCTACAGGGGCGGATACGCAGTATTTT; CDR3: CASSPTGADTQYF
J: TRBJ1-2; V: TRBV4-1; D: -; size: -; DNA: TGCGCCAGCAGCCAGCCGACAGGTTCGTACTATGGCTACACCTTC; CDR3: CASSQPTGSYYGYTF
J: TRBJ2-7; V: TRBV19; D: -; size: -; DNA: TGTGCCAGTAGTCGGGGTCCGACCTACGAGCAGTACTTC; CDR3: CASSRGPTYEQYF
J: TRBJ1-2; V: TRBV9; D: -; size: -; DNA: TGTGCCAGCAGCGTAACCGGTTCCTATGGCTACACCTTC; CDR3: CASSVTGSYGYTF
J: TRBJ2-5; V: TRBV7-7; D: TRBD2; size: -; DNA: TGTGCCAGCAGCTTATTCGCTAGCGGGGGGGCCTCTCCCCCAGAGACCCAGTACTTC; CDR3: CASSLFASGGASPPETQYF
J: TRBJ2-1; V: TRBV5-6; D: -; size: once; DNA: TGTGCCAGCAGCTCCCCCGGGGGGACAGACTACAATGAGCAGTTCTTC; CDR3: CASSSPGGTDYNEQFF
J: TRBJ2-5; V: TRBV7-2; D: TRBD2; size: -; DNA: TGTGCCAGCAGCCCGGGACTAGCGGGTACAGAGACCCAGTACTTC; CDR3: CASSPGLAGTETQYF
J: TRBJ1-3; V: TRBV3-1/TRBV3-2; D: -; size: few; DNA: TGTGCCAGCAGTTTGGTTGGGGGAAACACCATATATTTT; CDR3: CASSLVGGNTIYF
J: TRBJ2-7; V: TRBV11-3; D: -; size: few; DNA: TGTGCCAGCAGTCCTCGGGGAAAAGCGGGCTACGAGCAGTACTTC; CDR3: CASSPRGKAGYEQYF
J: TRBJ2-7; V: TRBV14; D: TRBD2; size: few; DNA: TGTGCCAGCAGCCGGGGGGCCGGGAGGGGCTACGAGCAGTACTTC; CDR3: CASSRGAGRGYEQYF
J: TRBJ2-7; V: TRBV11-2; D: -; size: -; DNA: TGTGCCAGCAGCCTGGACTACAGCTCCTACGAGCAGTACTTC; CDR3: CASSLDYSSYEQYF